These 25 T cell receptor beta chains were sequenced from one sample in a study of blood T cells in healthy people across ages (dated by TCRdb to between 2015 and 2016). The library was produced with 5' RACE. Instrument on record: Illumina HiSeq 2500. A second about 7 to 12 cycle PCR used a sample-barcoded 5' primer and a J-beta primer mix. TCRdb's own reprocessing of the public reads used fastp at Q25 and MiXCR and kept productive beta chains. Rows are combined by CDR3 protein, so each entry shows the most common genes and DNA. Within this sample are 650,000 to 1,000,000 distinct CDR3 sequences, with around 50% of them counted one time only. Of the sample, less than 20% falls within the top ten clones. The sample was blood. The receptors stem from a man of 80 years or more in good health.

The genes are TRBV29-1 and TRBJ1-1; D remains unclear. CDR3 size: 14 residues. The germline V gene encodes CDR1 SQVTM and CDR2 ANQGSEA. The V end lost 3 bases, the J end lost 0 bases, and 11 bases lay between the germline ends. CDR3 loop: CSVDGGGLNTEAFF. The CDR3 DNA reads as TGCAGCGTTGACGGCGGCGGATTGAACACTGAAGCTTTCTTT.

To note about this clonotype: At one boundary the junction diverges from the germline segment, which might be a read error. The V gene is TRBV5-1, the J gene TRBJ2-7; 12 nucleotides match TRBD2. This CDR3 has 17 amino acids. CDR1 and CDR2 from the germline V gene are SGHRS and YFSETQ. CDR3 nucleotide sequence: TGCACCAGCAGCCCGACTAGCGGGAGACGAGCCCTCGGCGAGCAGTACTTC. It encodes CTSSPTSGRRALGEQYF.

The V call is TRBV7-3, the J call TRBJ1-1; maybe TRBD1 (6 bases). The CDR3 spans 14 residues. Germline V gene lookup returns CDR1 SGHTA and CDR2 FQGTGA. Trimming cost V 5 bases and J 4 bases, with 14 bases left between them. The CDR3 nucleotides are TGTGCCAGCAGCCCCCGGCAGGGGTCCACTGAAGCTTTCTTT. As protein: CASSPRQGSTEAFF.

The rearrangement joins TRBV7-9 to TRBJ2-1, with a possible D match to TRBD2 (5 bases). There are 16 residues in the CDR3. V was pared by 5 bases and J by 0 bases, with 14 bases between. The V gene's germline CDR1 is SEHNR and CDR2 FQNEAQ (reference sequence). This CDR3 is CASSPHLGSSYNEQFF. As DNA, the CDR3 is TGTGCCAGCAGCCCTCACCTAGGGAGCTCCTACAATGAGCAGTTCTTC.

This clonotype showed up just a few times. This chain's CDR3 is CASSRLARGETQYF. In DNA, the CDR3 is TGTGCCAGCAGCCGACTAGCGCGTGGGGAGACCCAGTACTTC. The chain carries TRBV3-1 and TRBJ2-5; 8 bases line up with TRBD2. Germline CDR1 reads LGHDT; CDR2 reads YNNKEL (reference sequence). The J segment lost 5 bases and the V segment lost 4 bases, leaving 6 bases of the junction unmatched. CDR3 size: 14 residues.

This clonotype was seen many times. V and J are TRBV7-2 and TRBJ1-1; D gene ambiguous. The CDR3 sequence is 13 residues long. V was trimmed by 2 bases and J by 5 bases, leaving 9 bases between them. The germline V gene encodes CDR1 SGHTA and CDR2 FQGNSA. The CDR3 spells CASSLHRGTEAFF. The CDR3 nucleotides read TGTGCCAGCAGCTTACACCGAGGGACTGAAGCTTTCTTT.

The chain uses TRBV19 and TRBJ2-4; D may be TRBD2 (6 bases). The DNA end is more similar to TRBJ2-7, so the J call may be wrong. The CDR3 totals 16 residues. In germline, CDR1 is LNHDA, CDR2 SQIVND (reference sequence). This CDR3 reads CASSISQVADYYEQYF. CDR3 nucleotides: TGTGCCAGTAGTATCTCCCAGGTCGCGGACTACTACGAGCAGTACTTC.

The V gene is TRBV3-1, the J gene TRBJ1-5; TRBD1 might be the D (5 bases). This CDR3 has 16 residues. The ends were cut back, 4 bases at V and 3 bases at J, with 16 bases in the middle. Per germline, CDR1 LGHDT and CDR2 YNNKEL (reference sequence). In nucleotides, the CDR3 is TGTGCCAGCAGCCCGGGGCCCCCTCCGATCAATCAGCCCCAGCATTTT. Amino acid sequence: CASSPGPPPINQPQHF.

The chain combines TRBV14 with TRBJ2-2, with 8 bases fitting TRBD1. CDR3 length: 16 amino acids. With V trimmed by 2 bases and J by 4 bases, 6 bases remained unmatched. Germline-derived CDR1 and CDR2 are SGHDN and FVKESK. CDR3 in DNA: TGTGCCAGCAGCCAAAGGACAGGGTTGGGCACCGGGGAGCTGTTTTTT. Protein: CASSQRTGLGTGELFF.

This clonotype was observed a handful of times. The chain uses TRBV7-2 and TRBJ2-3; 8 positions match TRBD1. Per the germline V gene, CDR1 is SGHTA and CDR2 is FQGNSA. The CDR3 has 15 residues. Trimming took 5 bases from V and 5 from J; bases not matched to a gene: 9. This chain's CDR3 is CASSIGQGWVDTQYF. In nucleotides, the CDR3 is TGTGCCAGCAGCATCGGACAGGGATGGGTAGATACGCAGTATTTT.

The chain employs TRBV6-6 and TRBJ2-3; 8 bases align to TRBD2. In germline, CDR1 is MNHNY, CDR2 SVGAGI (reference sequence). Trimming removed 7 bases from V and 3 bases from J; junction bases left unmatched: 15. There are 17 residues in the CDR3. The CDR3 here is CASTHGGLAPYTDTQYF. As DNA, the CDR3 is TGTGCCAGCACCCACGGCGGACTAGCCCCTTATACAGATACGCAGTATTTT.

This chain connects TRBV20-1 to TRBJ2-7; D may be TRBD2 (6 bases). With 2 bases removed from V and 2 bases from J, the gap between germline ends came to 10 bases. This CDR3 has 13 residues. Per germline, CDR1 DFQATT and CDR2 SNEGSKA (reference sequence). CDR3 in amino acids: CSARSGYTYEQYF. CDR3 coding DNA: TGCAGTGCTAGAAGCGGGTACACCTACGAGCAGTACTTC.

This clonotype was detected a few times. This chain uses TRBV20-1 with TRBJ2-7; 10 positions match TRBD2. The J call could be wrong; TRBJ2-5 is a better fit for the DNA end. The CDR3 consists of 12 residues. Germline assignment: CDR1 DFQATT and CDR2 SNEGSKA (reference sequence). CDR3 amino acids: CSAATSGETQYF. The CDR3 region has the DNA TGCAGTGCTGCGACTAGCGGGGAGACCCAGTACTTC.

The rearrangement links TRBV6-1 to TRBJ2-1; D assignment may be TRBD1 or TRBD2 (5 bases each). V gave up 2 bases and J gave up 11 bases, with 10 bases separating them. Germline CDR1 reads MNHNS; CDR2 reads SASEGT. The CDR3 spans 12 residues. The CDR3 DNA reads as TGTGCCAGCAGTGAAACCCCGGGACAGCAGTTCTTC. This gives the protein CASSETPGQQFF.

The table lists this clonotype with a few counts. The gene calls are TRBV9 and TRBJ2-5; the match to TRBD2 covers 14 bases. Germline-derived CDR1 and CDR2 are SGDLS and YYNGEE. V lost 3 bases, J lost 2 bases, and 3 bases stayed unmatched. The CDR3 covers 16 residues. CDR3 in amino acids: CASSARTSGRQETQYF. The CDR3 nucleotides are TGTGCCAGCAGCGCTCGGACTAGCGGGAGGCAAGAGACCCAGTACTTC.

This clonotype was seen a few times. The genes are TRBV2 and TRBJ2-7; D unresolved. The germline V and J ends were trimmed by 0 bases and 3 bases, with 3 bases remaining between them. CDR3 length: 12 residues. CDR1 is SNHLY and CDR2 is FYNNEI in the germline V gene. CDR3 bases: TGTGCCAGCAGTGAAGCCTTCTACGAGCAGTACTTC. Translation: CASSEAFYEQYF.

V usage is TRBV28 and J usage is TRBJ2-5; D possibly corresponds to TRBD2 (6 bases). Trimming removed 5 bases at V and 13 bases at J, with 23 bases between. CDR3 size: 14 residues. Germline CDR1 and CDR2: MDHEN and SYDVKM. The CDR3: CASSPLTRPEARYF. CDR3 DNA: TGTGCCAGCAGTCCCCTGACTAGACCGGAGGCCCGGTACTTC.

This clonotype appeared a few times. The rearrangement uses TRBV4-3 and TRBJ2-1, with 10 bases that match TRBD2. Trimming removed 0 bases from V and 1 base from J; junction bases left unmatched: 12. This CDR3 region has 20 residues. The germline V gene has CDR1 LGHNA and CDR2 YSLEER. CDR3 coding DNA: TGCGCCAGCAGCCAAGATTTGTTGGGTAGCGGGAGGTATTCCTACAATGAGCAGTTCTTC. Translating it yields CASSQDLLGSGRYSYNEQFF.

This CDR3 is CASSMGTGGDEQYF. The DNA of the CDR3 is TGTGCCAGTAGTATGGGGACTGGGGGGGATGAGCAGTACTTC. The chain recombines TRBV19 with TRBJ2-5, with 7 bases that match TRBD2. The length of the CDR3 is 14 residues. The trim removed 3 bases at V and 11 bases at J, leaving 12 bases unmatched. The V gene's germline CDR1 is LNHDA and CDR2 SQIVND (reference sequence).

This chain joins TRBV6-5 and TRBJ1-5, with D uncertain. The CDR3 covers 15 residues. In germline, CDR1 is MNHEY, CDR2 SVGAGI. Trimming took off 0 bases at V and 3 bases at J, with 9 bases between the two ends. The chain's CDR3 is CASSYSSGPNQPQHF. The CDR3 bases are TGTGCCAGCAGTTACTCGTCAGGACCCAATCAGCCCCAGCATTTT.

This clonotype was detected ten times or more. The CDR3 region is CASSRLGGVNNEQFF. The DNA for the CDR3 is TGTGCCAGCAGCCGCCTCGGGGGCGTTAACAATGAGCAGTTCTTC. This chain connects TRBV7-8 to TRBJ2-1, with D perhaps assigned TRBD1 or TRBD2 (6 bases each). The V and J ends lost 5 bases and 5 bases respectively, with 16 bases between them. The germline CDR1 and CDR2 sequences are SGHVS and FQNEAQ. This CDR3 has 15 amino acids.

The chain recombines TRBV7-6 with TRBJ1-3; 8 bases line up with TRBD1. Germline V gene sequence: CDR1 SGHVS, CDR2 FNYEAQ. With V trimmed by 1 base and J by 0 bases, 8 bases remained unmatched. This CDR3 comprises 18 residues. CDR3 DNA sequence: TGTGCCAGCAGCTTAGTCGGGGGACAGGACATCTCTGGAAACACCATATATTTT. As protein: CASSLVGGQDISGNTIYF.

V and J are TRBV28 and TRBJ1-2; 7 bases are a match to TRBD1. V lost 4 bases to trimming and J lost 2 bases; unmatched junction nucleotides: 7. Germline V gene data show CDR1 as MDHEN and CDR2 as SYDVKM. This CDR3 spans 15 amino acids. CDR3 sequence: CASSSPTGLNYGYTF. CDR3 sequence (DNA): TGTGCCAGCAGTTCCCCGACAGGGCTAAACTATGGCTACACCTTC.

This clonotype showed up many times. V is TRBV7-3 and J is TRBJ2-2; D tentatively reads TRBD1 or TRBD2 (5 bases each). Germline values: CDR1 SGHTA, CDR2 FQGTGA. V lost 5 bases and J lost 7, with 14 bases in between. The CDR3 has 14 amino acids. CDR3 in DNA: TGTGCCAGCAGCCCCGGGGCGTTCGGCGGGGAGCTGTTTTTT. Translating it yields CASSPGAFGGELFF.

The chain carries TRBV4-3 and TRBJ2-1; D remains unclear. CDR3 length equals 14 residues. With 0 bases removed from V and 6 bases from J, the gap between germline ends came to 9 bases. Germline values: CDR1 LGHNA, CDR2 YSLEER. The CDR3 DNA sequence: TGCGCCAGCAGCCAAGAAGTTAGGTTCAATGAGCAGTTCTTC. Protein product: CASSQEVRFNEQFF.